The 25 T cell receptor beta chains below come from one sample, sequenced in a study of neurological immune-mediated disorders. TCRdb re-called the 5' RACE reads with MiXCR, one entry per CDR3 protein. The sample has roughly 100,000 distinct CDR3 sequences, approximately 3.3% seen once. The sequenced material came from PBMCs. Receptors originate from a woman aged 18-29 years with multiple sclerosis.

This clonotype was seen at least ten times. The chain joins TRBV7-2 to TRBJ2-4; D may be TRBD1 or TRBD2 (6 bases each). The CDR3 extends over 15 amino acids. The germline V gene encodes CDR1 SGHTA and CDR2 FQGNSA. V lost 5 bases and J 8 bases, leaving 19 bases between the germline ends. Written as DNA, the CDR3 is TGTGCCAGCAGCATTAACGGCCTCGGGGGCCACATTCAGTACTTC. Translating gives CASSINGLGGHIQYF.

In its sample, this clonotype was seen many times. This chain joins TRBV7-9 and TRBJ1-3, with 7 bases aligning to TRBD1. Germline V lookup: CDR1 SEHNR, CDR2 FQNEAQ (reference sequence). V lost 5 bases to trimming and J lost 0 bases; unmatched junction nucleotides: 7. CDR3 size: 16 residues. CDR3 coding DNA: TGTGCCAGCAGCCCCTGGACAGGAACCTCTGGAAACACCATATATTTT. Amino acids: CASSPWTGTSGNTIYF. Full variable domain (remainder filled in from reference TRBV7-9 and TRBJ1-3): DTGVSQNPRHKITKRGQNVTFRCDPISEHNRLYWYRQTLGQGPEFLTYFQNEAQLEKSRLLSDRFSAERPKGSFSTLEIQRTEQGDSAMYLCASSPWTGTSGNTIYFGEGSWLTVV.

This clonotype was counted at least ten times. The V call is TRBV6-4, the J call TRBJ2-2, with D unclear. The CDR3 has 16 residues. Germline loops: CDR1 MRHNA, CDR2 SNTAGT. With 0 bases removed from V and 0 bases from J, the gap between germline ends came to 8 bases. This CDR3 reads CASSDSYQANTGELFF. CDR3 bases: TGTGCCAGCAGTGACTCGTACCAGGCGAACACCGGGGAGCTGTTTTTT.

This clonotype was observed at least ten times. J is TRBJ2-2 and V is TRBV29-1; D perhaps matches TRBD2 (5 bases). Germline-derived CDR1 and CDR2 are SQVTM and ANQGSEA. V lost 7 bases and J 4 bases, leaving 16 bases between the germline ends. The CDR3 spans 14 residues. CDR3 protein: CSGGEGRVTGELFF. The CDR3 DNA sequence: TGCAGCGGGGGAGAGGGAAGAGTCACCGGGGAGCTGTTTTTT.

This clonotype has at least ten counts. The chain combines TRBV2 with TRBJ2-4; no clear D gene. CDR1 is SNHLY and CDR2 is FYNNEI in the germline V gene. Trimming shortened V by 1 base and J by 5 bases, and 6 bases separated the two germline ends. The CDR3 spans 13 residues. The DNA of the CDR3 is TGTGCCAGCAGTGAAGTCACGGAAAACATTCAGTACTTC. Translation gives CASSEVTENIQYF.

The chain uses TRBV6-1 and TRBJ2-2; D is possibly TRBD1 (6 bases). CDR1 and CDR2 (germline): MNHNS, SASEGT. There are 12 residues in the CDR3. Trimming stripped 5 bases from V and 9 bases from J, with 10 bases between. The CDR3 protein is CASSKQGRELFF. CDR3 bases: TGTGCCAGCAGTAAACAGGGACGGGAGCTGTTTTTT.

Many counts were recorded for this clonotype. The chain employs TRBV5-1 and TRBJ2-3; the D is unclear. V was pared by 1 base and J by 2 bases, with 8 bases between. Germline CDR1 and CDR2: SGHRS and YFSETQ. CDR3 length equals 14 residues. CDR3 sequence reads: CASSLSQTTDTQYF. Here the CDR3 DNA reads TGCGCCAGCAGCTTGTCACAGACCACAGATACGCAGTATTTT.

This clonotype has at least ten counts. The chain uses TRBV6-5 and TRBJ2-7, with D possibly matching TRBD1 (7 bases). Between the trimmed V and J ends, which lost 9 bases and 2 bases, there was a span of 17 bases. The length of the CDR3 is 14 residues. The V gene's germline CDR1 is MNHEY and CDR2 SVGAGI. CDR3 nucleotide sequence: TGTGCCAGTACCAGGGGGGCGGGAACCTACGAGCAGTACTTC. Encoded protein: CASTRGAGTYEQYF.

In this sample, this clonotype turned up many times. The CDR3 bases are TGCGCCAGCAGCTTGAGGCTAGCGGGGGGCGCAGATACGCAGTATTTT. Translated, it gives CASSLRLAGGADTQYF. V is TRBV5-1 and J is TRBJ2-3; 11 positions match TRBD2. V dropped 1 base and J dropped 4; count of bases not matched to a gene: 5. Germline V lookup: CDR1 SGHRS, CDR2 YFSETQ. This CDR3 has 16 amino acids.

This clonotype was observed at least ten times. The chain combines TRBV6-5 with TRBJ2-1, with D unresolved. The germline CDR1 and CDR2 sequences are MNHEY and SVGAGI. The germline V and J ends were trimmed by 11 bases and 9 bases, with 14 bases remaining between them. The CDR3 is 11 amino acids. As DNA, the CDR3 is TGTGCCTCAAGGTCACCCTTTGAGCAGTTCTTC. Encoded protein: CASRSPFEQFF.

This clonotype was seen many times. CDR3 coding DNA: TGCAGTGCTTACTTCCTCGACAATATCGTCCAGCGCGACTATGGCTACACCTTC. Residues: CSAYFLDNIVQRDYGYTF. V and J are TRBV20-1 and TRBJ1-2, with D hard to call. V lost 5 bases to trimming and J lost 3 bases, with 28 bases between them. The CDR3 is made up of 18 amino acids. Germline CDR1 is DFQATT and CDR2 is SNEGSKA (reference sequence).

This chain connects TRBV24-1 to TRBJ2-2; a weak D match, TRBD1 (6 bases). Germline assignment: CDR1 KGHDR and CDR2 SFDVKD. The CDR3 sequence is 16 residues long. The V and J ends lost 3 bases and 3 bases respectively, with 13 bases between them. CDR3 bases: TGTGCCACCAGTGATCATAGGGACACCTACACCGGGGAGCTGTTTTTT. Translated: CATSDHRDTYTGELFF.

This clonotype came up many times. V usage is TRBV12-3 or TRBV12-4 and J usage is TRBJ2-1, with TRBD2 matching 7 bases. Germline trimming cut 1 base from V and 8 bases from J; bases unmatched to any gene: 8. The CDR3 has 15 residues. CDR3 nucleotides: TGTGCCAGCAGTTTAGTGGGAGGGCGTTGGTATGAGCAGTTCTTC. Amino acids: CASSLVGGRWYEQFF.

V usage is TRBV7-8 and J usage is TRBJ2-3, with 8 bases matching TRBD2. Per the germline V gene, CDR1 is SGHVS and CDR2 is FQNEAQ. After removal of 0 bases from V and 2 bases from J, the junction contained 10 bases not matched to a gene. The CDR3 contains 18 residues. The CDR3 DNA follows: TGTGCCAGCAGCTTAGCCGGCTGGCGGGGGGTGATCACAGATACGCAGTATTTT. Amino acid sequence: CASSLAGWRGVITDTQYF.

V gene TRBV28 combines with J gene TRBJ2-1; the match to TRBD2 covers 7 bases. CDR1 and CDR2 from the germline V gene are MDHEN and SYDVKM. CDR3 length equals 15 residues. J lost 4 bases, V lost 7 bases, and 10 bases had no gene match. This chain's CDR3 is CASTDSGLVYNEQFF. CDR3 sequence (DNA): TGTGCCAGCACCGATTCCGGACTAGTGTACAATGAGCAGTTCTTC.

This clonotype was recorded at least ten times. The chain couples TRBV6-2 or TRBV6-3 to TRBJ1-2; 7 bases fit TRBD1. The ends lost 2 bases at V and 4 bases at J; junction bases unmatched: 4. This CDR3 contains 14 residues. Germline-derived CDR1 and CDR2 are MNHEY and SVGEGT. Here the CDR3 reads CASSYPGTAYGYTF. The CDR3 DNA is TGTGCCAGCAGTTACCCCGGGACAGCCTATGGCTACACCTTC.

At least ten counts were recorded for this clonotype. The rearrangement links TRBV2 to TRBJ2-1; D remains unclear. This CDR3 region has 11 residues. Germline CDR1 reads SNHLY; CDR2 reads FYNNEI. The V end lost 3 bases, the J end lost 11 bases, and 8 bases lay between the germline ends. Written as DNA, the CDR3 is TGTGCCAGCAGTGAGCATGAGAAGCAGTTCTTC. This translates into CASSEHEKQFF.

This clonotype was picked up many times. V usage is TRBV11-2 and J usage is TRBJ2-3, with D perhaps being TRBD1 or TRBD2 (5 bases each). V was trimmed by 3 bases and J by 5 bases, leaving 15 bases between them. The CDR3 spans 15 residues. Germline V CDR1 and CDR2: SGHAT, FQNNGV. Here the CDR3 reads CASSFGAATGDTQYF. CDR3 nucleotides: TGTGCCAGCAGCTTTGGAGCGGCTACAGGAGATACGCAGTATTTT. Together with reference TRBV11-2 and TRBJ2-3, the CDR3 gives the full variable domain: EAGVAQSPRYKIIEKRQSVAFWCNPISGHATLYWYQQILGQGPKLLIQFQNNGVVDDSQLPKDRFSAERLKGVDSTLKIQPAKLEDSAVYLCASSFGAATGDTQYFGPGTRLTVL.

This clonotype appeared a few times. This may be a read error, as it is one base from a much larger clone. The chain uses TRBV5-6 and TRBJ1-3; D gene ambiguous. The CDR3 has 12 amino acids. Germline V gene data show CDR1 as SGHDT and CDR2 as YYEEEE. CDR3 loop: CASSLSGKTIYF. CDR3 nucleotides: TGTGCCAGCAGCTTGTCTGGAAAAACCATATATTTT.

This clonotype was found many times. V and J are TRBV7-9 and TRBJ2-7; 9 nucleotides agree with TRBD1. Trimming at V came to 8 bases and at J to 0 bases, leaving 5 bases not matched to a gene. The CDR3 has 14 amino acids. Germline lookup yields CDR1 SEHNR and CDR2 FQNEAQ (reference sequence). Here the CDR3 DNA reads TGTGCCAGCGGGCTGACAGGGGGCTCCTACGAGCAGTACTTC. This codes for CASGLTGGSYEQYF.

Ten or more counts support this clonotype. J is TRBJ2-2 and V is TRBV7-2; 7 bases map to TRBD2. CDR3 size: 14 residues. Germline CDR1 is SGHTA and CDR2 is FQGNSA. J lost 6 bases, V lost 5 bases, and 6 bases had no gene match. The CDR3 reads CASSATSFSGELFF. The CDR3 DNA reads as TGTGCCAGCAGCGCGACTAGCTTCTCCGGGGAGCTGTTTTTT.

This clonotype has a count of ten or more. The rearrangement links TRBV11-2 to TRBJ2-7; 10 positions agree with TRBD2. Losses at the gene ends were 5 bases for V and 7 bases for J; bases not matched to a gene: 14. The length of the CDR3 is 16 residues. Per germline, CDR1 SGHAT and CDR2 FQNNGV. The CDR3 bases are TGTGCCAGCAGCGCTATGTCTAGCGGGGGAGTCAATGAGCAGTACTTC. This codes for CASSAMSSGGVNEQYF.

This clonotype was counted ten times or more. This chain's CDR3 is CASSLKVGPSEQYF. CDR3 DNA sequence: TGTGCCAGCAGCTTAAAGGTGGGACCTTCCGAGCAGTACTTC. The chain employs TRBV7-2 and TRBJ2-7; D could derive from TRBD1 or TRBD2 (5 bases each). The V gene lost 2 bases and the J gene lost 6 bases, with 14 bases spanning the gap. Germline CDR1 SGHTA, CDR2 FQGNSA. This CDR3 contains 14 residues. The full variable domain, with the rest looked up from reference TRBV7-2 and TRBJ2-7, is GAGVSQSPSNKVTEKGKDVELRCDPISGHTALYWYRQSLGQGLEFLIYFQGNSAPDKSGLPSDRFSAERTGGSVSTLTIQRTQQEDSAVYLCASSLKVGPSEQYFGPGTRLTVT.

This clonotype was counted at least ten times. As DNA, the CDR3 is TGTGCCAGCAGCCCTAAGACAGACTACACCGGGGAGCTGTTTTTT. This gives the protein CASSPKTDYTGELFF. The chain has TRBV7-2 and TRBJ2-2, with D possibly TRBD1 on 5 matching bases. Per germline, CDR1 SGHTA and CDR2 FQGNSA. V lost 5 bases and J lost 3, with 13 bases in between. The CDR3 runs to 15 residues. Filled out from reference TRBV7-2 and TRBJ2-2, the complete variable domain reads GAGVSQSPSNKVTEKGKDVELRCDPISGHTALYWYRQSLGQGLEFLIYFQGNSAPDKSGLPSDRFSAERTGGSVSTLTIQRTQQEDSAVYLCASSPKTDYTGELFFGEGSRLTVL.

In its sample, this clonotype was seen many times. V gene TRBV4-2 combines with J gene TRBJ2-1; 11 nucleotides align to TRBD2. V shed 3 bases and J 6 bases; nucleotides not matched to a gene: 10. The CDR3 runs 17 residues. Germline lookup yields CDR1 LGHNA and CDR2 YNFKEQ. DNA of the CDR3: TGTGCCAGCAGCCACAGTATGGCCGGGACTAGCGGCAATGAGCAGTTCTTC. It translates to CASSHSMAGTSGNEQFF.